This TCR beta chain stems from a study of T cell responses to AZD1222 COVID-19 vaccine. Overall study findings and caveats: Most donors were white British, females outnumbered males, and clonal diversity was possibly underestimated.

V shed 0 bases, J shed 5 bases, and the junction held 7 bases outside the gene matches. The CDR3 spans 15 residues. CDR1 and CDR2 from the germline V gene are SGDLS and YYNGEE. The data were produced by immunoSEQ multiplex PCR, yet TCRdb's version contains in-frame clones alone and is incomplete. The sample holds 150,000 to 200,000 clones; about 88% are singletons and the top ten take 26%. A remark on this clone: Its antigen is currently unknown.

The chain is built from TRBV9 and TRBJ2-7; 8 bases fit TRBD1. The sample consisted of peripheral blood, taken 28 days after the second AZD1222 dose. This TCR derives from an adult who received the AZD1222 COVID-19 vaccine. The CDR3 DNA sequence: TGTGCCAGCAGCGTAGCTCCGGACAGGGACCACGAGCAGTACTTC. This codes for CASSVAPDRDHEQYF.